This TCR beta chain was sequenced in a study of cytomegalovirus exposure and HLA in healthy donors. CDR1 and CDR2 from the germline V gene are MGHDK and SYGVNS. The CDR3 consists of 12 residues. V dropped 3 bases and J dropped 4 bases, with 6 bases sitting between them. The PCR employed 60 Vbeta primers together with 13 Jbeta primers. The table came from immunoSEQ multiplex PCR; TCRdb's copy has only in-frame clones and leaves some out. The data show under 200,000 clones, around 78% seen once. This clone has a count of ten or more. Distinct nucleotide sequences in the sample also encode this CDR3. The chain employs TRBV25-1 and TRBJ1-2, with a possible D match to TRBD1 (6 bases). Sequencing input: PBMCs. The sequence came from a woman between 50 and 59 years old in good health and CMV-seropositive. The chain's CDR3 is CASSEDSYGYTF. The CDR3 nucleotides are TGTGCCAGCAGTGAGGACAGCTATGGCTACACCTTC.